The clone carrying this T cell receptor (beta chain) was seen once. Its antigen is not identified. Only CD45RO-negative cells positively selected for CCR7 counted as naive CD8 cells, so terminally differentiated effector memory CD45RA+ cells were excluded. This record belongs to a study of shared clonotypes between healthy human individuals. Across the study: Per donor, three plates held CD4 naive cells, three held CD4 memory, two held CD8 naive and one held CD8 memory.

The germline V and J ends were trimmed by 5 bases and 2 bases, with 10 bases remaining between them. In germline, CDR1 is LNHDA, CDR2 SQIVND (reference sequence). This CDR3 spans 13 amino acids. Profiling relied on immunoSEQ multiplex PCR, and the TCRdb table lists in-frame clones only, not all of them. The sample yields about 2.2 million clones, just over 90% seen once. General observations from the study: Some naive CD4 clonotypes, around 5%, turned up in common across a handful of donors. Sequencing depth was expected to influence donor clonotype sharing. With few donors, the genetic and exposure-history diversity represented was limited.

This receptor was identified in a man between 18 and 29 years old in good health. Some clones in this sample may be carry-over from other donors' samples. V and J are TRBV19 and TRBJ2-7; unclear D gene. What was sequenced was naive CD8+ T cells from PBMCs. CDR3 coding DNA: TGTGCCAGTAGTCCGGGCCCCCCCTACGAGCAGTACTTC. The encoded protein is CASSPGPPYEQYF.